The source of this T cell receptor (beta chain) is a study of blood T cell repertoires in COVID-19. Germline V gene data show CDR1 as SGHTA and CDR2 as FQGNSA. This CDR3 region has 15 residues. The ends lost 4 bases at V and 2 bases at J; junction bases unmatched: 6. Sequenced by immunoSEQ multiplex PCR; TCRdb stores in-frame clones only, minus some. This sample has under 250,000 clones, with 65% to 90% found just once. This chain joins TRBV7-2 and TRBJ1-2, with 8 nucleotides matching TRBD1. Sequencing was done on a sample of peripheral blood. This clonotype was sampled from a man aged 50 or older with active or convalescent COVID-19. The CDR3 protein is CASSSKTGENYGYTF. CDR3 sequence (DNA): TGTGCCAGCAGCTCGAAGACAGGGGAAAACTATGGCTACACCTTC.